The source of this TCR beta chain is a study of response to subunit inactivated influenza vaccine. The study's findings and limits: Authors proposed each seasonal influenza vaccination draws in few new T cells.

This CDR3 is built from 16 residues. The junction had 4 bases not matched to a gene; V was cut back by 4 bases and J by 2 bases. Per germline, CDR1 SGDLS and CDR2 YYNGEE. MiXCR was run by TCRdb on the RT-PCR reads, yielding one entry per CDR3 protein. The data show more than 700,000 distinct CDR3 sequences, around 20% seen once. On this clonotype itself: Its specificity is not known.

The genes are TRBV9 and TRBJ1-6; 9 nucleotides agree with TRBD1. The sequence was obtained from a man aged 50 to 59 who received an inactivated influenza vaccine. This material consisted of PBMCs from blood, taken about 5 days after vaccination. CDR3 region: CASSPRDRAYNSPLHF. In nucleotides, the CDR3 is TGTGCCAGCAGCCCGAGGGACAGGGCCTATAATTCACCCCTCCACTTT.